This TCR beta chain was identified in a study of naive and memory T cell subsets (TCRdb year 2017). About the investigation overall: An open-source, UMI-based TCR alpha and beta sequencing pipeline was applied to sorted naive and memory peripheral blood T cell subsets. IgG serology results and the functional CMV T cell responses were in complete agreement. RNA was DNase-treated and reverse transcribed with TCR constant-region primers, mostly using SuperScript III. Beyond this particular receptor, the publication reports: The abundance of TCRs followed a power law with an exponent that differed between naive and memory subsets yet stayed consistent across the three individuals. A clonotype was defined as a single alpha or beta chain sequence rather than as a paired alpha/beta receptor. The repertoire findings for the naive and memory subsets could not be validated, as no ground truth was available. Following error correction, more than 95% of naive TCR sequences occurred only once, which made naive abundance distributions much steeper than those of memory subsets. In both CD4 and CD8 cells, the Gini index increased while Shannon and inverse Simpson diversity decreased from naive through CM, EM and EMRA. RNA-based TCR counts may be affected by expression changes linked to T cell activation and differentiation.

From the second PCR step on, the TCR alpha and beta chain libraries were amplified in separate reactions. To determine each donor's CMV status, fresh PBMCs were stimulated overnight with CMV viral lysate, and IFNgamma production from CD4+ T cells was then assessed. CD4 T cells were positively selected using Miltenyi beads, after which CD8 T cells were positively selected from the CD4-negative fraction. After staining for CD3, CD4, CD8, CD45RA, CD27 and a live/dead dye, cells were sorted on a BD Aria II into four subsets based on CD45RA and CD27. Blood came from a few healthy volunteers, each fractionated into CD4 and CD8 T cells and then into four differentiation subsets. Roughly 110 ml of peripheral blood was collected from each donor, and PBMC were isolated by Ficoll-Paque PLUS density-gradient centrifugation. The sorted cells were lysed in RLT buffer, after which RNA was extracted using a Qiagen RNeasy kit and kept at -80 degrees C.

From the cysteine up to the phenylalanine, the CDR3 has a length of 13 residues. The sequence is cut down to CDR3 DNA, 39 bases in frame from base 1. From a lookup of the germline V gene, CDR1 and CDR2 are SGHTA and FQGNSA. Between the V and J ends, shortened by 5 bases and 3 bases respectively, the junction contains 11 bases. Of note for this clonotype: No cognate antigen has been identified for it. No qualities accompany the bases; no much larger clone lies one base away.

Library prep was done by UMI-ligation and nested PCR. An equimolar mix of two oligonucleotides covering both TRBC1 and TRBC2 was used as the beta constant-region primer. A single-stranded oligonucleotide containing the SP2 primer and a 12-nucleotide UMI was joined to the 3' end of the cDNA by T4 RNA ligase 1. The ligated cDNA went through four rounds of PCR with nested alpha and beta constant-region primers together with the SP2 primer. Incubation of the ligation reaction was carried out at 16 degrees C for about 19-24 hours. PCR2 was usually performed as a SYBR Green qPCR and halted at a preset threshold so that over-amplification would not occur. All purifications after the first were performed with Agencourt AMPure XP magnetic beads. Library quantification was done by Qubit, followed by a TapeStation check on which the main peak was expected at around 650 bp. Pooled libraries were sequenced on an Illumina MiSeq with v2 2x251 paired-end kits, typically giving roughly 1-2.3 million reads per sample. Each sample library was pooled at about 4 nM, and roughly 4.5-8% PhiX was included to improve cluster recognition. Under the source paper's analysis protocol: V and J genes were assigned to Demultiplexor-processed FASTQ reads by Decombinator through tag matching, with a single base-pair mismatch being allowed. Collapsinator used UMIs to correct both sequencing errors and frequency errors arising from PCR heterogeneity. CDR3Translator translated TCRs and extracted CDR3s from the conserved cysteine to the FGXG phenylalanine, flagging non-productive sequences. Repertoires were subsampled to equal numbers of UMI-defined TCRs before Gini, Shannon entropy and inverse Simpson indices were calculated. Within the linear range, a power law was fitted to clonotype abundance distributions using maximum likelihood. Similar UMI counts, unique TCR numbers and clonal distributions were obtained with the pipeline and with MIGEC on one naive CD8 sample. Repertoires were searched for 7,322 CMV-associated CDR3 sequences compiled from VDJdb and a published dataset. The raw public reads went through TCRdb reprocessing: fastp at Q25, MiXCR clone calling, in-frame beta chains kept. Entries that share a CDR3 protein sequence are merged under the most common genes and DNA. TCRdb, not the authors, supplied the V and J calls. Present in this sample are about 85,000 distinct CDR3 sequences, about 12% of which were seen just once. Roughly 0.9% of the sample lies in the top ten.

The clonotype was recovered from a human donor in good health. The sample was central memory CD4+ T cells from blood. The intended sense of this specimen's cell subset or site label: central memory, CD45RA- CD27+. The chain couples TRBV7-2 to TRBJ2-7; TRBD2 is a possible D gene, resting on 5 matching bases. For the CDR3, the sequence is CASSPGRGYEQYF. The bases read TGTGCCAGCAGCCCAGGACGGGGCTACGAGCAGTACTTC.